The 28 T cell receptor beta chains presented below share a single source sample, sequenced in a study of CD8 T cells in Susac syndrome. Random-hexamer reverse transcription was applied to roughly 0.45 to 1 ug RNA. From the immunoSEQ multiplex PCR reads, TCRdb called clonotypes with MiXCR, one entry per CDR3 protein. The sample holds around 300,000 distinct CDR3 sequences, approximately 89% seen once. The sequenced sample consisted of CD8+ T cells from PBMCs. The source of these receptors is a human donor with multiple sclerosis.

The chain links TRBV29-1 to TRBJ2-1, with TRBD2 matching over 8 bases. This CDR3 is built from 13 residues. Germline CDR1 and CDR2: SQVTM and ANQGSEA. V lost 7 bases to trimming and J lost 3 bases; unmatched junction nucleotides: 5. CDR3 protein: CSAVAGNYNEQFF. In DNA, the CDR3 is TGCAGCGCTGTAGCGGGAAACTACAATGAGCAGTTCTTC.

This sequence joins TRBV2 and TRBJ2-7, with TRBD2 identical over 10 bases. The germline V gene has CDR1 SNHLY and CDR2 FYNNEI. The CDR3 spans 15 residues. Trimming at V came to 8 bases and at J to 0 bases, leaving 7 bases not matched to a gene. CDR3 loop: CASVPLAGTSYEQYF. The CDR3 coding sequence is TGTGCCAGCGTTCCACTAGCGGGGACCTCCTACGAGCAGTACTTC.

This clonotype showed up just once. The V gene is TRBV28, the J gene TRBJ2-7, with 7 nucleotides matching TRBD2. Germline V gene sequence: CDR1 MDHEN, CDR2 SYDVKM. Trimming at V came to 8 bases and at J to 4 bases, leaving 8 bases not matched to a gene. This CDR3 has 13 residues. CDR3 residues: CASDGGGRYEQYF. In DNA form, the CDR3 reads TGTGCCAGCGACGGGGGAGGGCGGTACGAGCAGTACTTC.

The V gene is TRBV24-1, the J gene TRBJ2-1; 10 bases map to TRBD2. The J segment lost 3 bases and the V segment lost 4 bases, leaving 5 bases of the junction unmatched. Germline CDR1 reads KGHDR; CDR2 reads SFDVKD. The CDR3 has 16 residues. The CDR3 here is CATSEGLAGVYNEQFF. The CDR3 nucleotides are TGTGCCACCAGTGAGGGTCTAGCGGGAGTCTACAATGAGCAGTTCTTC.

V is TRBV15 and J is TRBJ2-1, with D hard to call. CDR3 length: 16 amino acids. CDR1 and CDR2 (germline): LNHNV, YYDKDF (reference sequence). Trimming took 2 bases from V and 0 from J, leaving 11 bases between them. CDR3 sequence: CATSRSTFPSYNEQFF. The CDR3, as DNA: TGTGCCACCAGCAGATCGACATTTCCCTCCTACAATGAGCAGTTCTTC.

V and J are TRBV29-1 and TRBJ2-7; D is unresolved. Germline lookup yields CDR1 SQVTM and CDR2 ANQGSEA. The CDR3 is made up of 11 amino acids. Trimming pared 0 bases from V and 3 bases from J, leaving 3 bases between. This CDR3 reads CSVEEDYEQYF. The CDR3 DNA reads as TGCAGCGTTGAAGAGGACTACGAGCAGTACTTC.

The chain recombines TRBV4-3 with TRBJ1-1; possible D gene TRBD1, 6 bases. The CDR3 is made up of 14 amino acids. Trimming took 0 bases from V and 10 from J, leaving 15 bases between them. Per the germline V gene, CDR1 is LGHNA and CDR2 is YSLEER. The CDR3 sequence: CASSQDGGGLGAFF. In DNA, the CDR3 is TGCGCCAGCAGCCAAGACGGGGGCGGGCTTGGAGCTTTCTTT.

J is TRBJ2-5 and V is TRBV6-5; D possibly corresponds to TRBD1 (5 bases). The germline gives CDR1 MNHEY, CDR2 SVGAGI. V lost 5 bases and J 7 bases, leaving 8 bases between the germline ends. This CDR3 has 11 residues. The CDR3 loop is CASSGQGTQYF. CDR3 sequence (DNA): TGTGCCAGCAGTGGTCAGGGGACCCAGTACTTC.

The DNA for the CDR3 is TGTGCCAGCCGAGAACAGGGGATGAACACTGAAGCTTTCTTT. Protein sequence: CASREQGMNTEAFF. The chain couples TRBV27 to TRBJ1-1, with 7 bases matching TRBD1. Germline-derived CDR1 and CDR2 are MNHEY and SMNVEV (reference sequence). V lost 8 bases to trimming and J lost 0 bases; unmatched junction nucleotides: 6. The CDR3 runs 14 residues.

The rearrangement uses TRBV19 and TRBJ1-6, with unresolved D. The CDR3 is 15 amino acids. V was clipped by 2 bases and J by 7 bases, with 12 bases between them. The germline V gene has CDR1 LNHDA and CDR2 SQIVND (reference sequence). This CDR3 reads CASSISSRANSPLHF. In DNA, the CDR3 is TGTGCCAGTAGTATATCTAGCAGAGCGAATTCACCCCTCCACTTT.

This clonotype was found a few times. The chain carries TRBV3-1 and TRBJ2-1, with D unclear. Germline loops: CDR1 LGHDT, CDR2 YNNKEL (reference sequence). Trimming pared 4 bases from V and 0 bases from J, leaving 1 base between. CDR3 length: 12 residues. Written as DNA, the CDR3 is TGTGCCAGCAGCCCCTCCTACAATGAGCAGTTCTTC. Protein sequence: CASSPSYNEQFF.

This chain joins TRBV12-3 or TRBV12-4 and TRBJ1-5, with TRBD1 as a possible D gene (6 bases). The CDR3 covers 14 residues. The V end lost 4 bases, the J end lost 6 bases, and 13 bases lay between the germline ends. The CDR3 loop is CASSSFGGAQPQHF. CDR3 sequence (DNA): TGTGCCAGCAGTTCCTTTGGGGGGGCTCAGCCCCAGCATTTT.

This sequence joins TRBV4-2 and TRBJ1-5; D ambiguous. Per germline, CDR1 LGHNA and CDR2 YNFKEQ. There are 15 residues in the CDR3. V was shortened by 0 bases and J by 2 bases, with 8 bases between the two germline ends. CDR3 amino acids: CASSQEIGGNQPQHF. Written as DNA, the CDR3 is TGTGCCAGCAGCCAAGAAATAGGCGGCAATCAGCCCCAGCATTTT.

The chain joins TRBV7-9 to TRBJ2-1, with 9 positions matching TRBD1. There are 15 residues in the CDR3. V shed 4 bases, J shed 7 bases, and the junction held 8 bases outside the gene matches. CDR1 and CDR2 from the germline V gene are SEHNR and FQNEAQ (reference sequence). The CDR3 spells CASSYWDRERNEQFF. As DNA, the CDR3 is TGTGCCAGCAGCTACTGGGACAGGGAAAGGAATGAGCAGTTCTTC.

Here the CDR3 reads CASSLDRNGGPGRHEQYF. The CDR3 nucleotides read TGTGCCAGCAGCTTAGATCGGAATGGGGGGCCAGGGCGGCACGAGCAGTACTTC. The chain recombines TRBV11-3 with TRBJ2-7; perhaps D is TRBD1 or TRBD2 (6 bases each). Germline V gene lookup returns CDR1 SGHNT and CDR2 YENEEA. The CDR3 spans 18 residues. Trimming shortened V by 0 bases and J by 5 bases, and 23 bases separated the two germline ends.

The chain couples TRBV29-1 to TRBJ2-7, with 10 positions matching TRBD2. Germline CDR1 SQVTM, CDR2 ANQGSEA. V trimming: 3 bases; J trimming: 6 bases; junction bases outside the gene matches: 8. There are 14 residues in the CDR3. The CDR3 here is CSVEFLAGVGEQYF. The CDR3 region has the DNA TGCAGCGTTGAGTTTCTAGCGGGGGTCGGCGAGCAGTACTTC.

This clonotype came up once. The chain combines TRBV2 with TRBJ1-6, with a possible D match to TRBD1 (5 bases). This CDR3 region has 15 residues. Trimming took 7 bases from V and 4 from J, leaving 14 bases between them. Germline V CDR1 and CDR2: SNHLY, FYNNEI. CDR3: CASKTAGAYNSPLHF. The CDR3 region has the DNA TGTGCCAGCAAAACCGCCGGGGCTTATAATTCACCCCTCCACTTT.

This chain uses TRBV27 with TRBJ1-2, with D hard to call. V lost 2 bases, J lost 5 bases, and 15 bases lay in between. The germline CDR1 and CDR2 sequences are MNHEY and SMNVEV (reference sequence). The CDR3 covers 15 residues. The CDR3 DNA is TGTGCCAGCAGTTTAAGGCCCTCCTTGACGTATGGCTACACCTTC. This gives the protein CASSLRPSLTYGYTF.

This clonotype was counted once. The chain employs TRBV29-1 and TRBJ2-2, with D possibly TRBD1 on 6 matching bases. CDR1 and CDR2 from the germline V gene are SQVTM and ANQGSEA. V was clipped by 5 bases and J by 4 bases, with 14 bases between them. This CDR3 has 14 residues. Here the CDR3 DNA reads TGCAGCGTTTATACCGGACAGCTCACCGGGGAGCTGTTTTTT. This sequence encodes CSVYTGQLTGELFF.

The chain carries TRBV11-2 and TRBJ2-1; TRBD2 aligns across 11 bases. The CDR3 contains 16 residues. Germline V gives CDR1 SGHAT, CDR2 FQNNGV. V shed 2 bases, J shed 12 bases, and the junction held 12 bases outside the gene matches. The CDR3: CASSLKVAGGPEGQFF. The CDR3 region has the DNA TGTGCCAGCAGCTTAAAGGTAGCGGGGGGGCCGGAGGGGCAGTTCTTC.

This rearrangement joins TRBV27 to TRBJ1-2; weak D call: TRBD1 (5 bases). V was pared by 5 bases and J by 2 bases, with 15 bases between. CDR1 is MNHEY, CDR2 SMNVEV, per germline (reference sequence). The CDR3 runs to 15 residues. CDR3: CASSRGGRVNYGYTF. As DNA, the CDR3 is TGTGCCAGCAGTAGGGGCGGCAGGGTGAACTATGGCTACACCTTC.

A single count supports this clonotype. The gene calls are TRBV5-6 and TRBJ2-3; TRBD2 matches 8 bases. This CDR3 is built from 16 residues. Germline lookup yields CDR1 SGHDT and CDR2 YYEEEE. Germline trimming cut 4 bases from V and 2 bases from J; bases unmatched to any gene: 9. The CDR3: CASSPELAATTDTQYF. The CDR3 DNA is TGTGCCAGCAGCCCCGAACTAGCGGCAACCACAGATACGCAGTATTTT.

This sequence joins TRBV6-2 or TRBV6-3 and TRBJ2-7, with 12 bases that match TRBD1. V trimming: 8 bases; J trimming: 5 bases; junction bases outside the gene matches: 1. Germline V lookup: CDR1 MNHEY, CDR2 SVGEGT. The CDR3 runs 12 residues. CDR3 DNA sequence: TGTGCCAGCGGGACAGGGGGCAACGAGCAGTACTTC. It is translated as CASGTGGNEQYF.

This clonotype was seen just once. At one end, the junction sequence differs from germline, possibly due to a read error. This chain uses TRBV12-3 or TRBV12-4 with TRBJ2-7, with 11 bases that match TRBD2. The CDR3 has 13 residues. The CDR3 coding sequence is TGTGCCAGCAGACACTCTAGCGGGGGGAACGATTTCTTC. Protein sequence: CASRHSSGGNDFF.

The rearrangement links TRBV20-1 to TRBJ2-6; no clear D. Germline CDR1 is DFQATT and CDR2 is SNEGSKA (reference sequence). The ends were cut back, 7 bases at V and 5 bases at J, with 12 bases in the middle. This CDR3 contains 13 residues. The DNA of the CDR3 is TGCAGTGTATGTCCTCCATGGGCCAACGTCCTGACTTTC. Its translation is CSVCPPWANVLTF.

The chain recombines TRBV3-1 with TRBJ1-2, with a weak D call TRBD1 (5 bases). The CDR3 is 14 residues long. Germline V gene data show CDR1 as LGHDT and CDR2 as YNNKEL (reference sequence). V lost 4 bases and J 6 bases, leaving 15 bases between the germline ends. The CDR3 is CASSRGTAPNGYTF. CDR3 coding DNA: TGTGCCAGCAGCCGAGGGACCGCTCCCAATGGCTACACCTTC.

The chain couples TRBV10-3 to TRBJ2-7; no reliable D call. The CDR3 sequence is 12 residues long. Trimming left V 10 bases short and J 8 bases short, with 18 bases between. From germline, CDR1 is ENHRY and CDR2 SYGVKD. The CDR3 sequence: CATPTLGEKQYF. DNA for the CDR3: TGTGCCACCCCCACGTTGGGTGAGAAGCAGTACTTC.

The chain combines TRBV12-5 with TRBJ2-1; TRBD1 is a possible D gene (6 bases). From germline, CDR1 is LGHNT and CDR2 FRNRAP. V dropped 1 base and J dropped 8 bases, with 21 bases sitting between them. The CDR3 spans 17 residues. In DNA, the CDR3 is TGTGCTAGTGGTTTGGCCCTGGGACATCCAATCGTTCATGAGCAGTTCTTC. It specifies CASGLALGHPIVHEQFF.